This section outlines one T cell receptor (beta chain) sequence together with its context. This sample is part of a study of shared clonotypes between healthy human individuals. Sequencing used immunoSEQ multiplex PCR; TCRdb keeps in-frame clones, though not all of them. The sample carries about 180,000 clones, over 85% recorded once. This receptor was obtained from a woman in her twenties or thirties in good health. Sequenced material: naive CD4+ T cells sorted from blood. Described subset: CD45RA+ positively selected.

The CDR3 bases are TGTGCCACCAGCAAAGAAGGGGGAAGATTGGAATCCTACGAGCAGTACTTC. This encodes CATSKEGGRLESYEQYF. V is TRBV15 and J is TRBJ2-7, with a possible D match to TRBD1 (6 bases). V was clipped by 4 bases and J by 1 base, with 20 bases between them. CDR1 and CDR2 (germline): LNHNV, YYDKDF (reference sequence). This CDR3 contains 17 residues.